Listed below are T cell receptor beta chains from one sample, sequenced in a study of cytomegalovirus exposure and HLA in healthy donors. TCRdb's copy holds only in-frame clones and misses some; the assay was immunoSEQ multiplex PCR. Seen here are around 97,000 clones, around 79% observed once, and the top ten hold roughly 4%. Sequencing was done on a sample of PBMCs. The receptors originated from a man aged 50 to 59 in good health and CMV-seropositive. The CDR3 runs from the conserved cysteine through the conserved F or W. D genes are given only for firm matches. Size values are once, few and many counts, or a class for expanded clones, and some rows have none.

cdr3_aa: CASSPRSGSGTDTQYF
cdr3_nt: TGTGCCAGCAGCCCCCGTAGCGGGAGTGGCACAGATACGCAGTATTTT
d_call: TRBD2
clone_size: few
v_call: TRBV7-2
j_call: TRBJ2-3

cdr3_aa: CAPRLAGGFWDTDTQYF
cdr3_nt: TGCGCCCCGCGGCTAGCGGGAGGATTCTGGGACACAGATACGCAGTATTTT
d_call: TRBD2
clone_size: .
v_call: TRBV10-1
j_call: TRBJ2-3

cdr3_aa: CAWSVQGGFKGKLFF
cdr3_nt: TGTGCCTGGAGCGTTCAAGGGGGTTTTAAAGGAAAACTGTTTTTT
d_call: .
clone_size: .
v_call: TRBV30
j_call: TRBJ1-4

cdr3_aa: CAISESSQGAGYTF
cdr3_nt: TGTGCCATCAGTGAGTCGTCACAGGGGGCTGGCTACACCTTC
d_call: TRBD1
clone_size: .
v_call: TRBV10-3
j_call: TRBJ1-2

cdr3_aa: CASSRSGNDEQYF
cdr3_nt: TGTGCCAGCAGTCGTAGCGGGAATGACGAGCAGTACTTC
d_call: TRBD2
clone_size: few
v_call: TRBV9
j_call: TRBJ2-7

cdr3_aa: CSARLDPTLFF
cdr3_nt: TGCAGTGCTAGACTAGACCCTACTCTCTTCTTC
d_call: .
clone_size: once
v_call: TRBV20-1
j_call: TRBJ2-1

cdr3_aa: CASRGQQNTEAFF
cdr3_nt: TGTGCCAGCCGCGGACAGCAGAACACTGAAGCTTTCTTT
d_call: .
clone_size: .
v_call: TRBV7-9
j_call: TRBJ1-1

cdr3_aa: CASSVLAGYEQYF
cdr3_nt: TGTGCCAGCAGCGTCCTTGCCGGCTACGAGCAGTACTTC
d_call: .
clone_size: .
v_call: TRBV5-6
j_call: TRBJ2-7

cdr3_aa: CASSPVAGATQETQYF
cdr3_nt: TGTGCCAGCTCACCGGTAGCGGGAGCGACCCAAGAGACCCAGTACTTC
d_call: TRBD2
clone_size: .
v_call: TRBV18
j_call: TRBJ2-5

cdr3_aa: CASSISEGGTQYF
cdr3_nt: TGTGCCAGCAGCATTTCCGAAGGGGGGACCCAGTACTTC
d_call: .
clone_size: .
v_call: TRBV11-2
j_call: TRBJ2-5

cdr3_aa: CASSLGGAEAFF
cdr3_nt: TGTGCCAGCAGCTTAGGAGGAGCTGAAGCTTTCTTT
d_call: .
clone_size: .
v_call: TRBV7-9
j_call: TRBJ1-1

cdr3_aa: CASRLAAHQETQYF
cdr3_nt: TGTGCCAGCAGGTTAGCGGCACACCAAGAGACCCAGTACTTC
d_call: .
clone_size: .
v_call: TRBV7-2
j_call: TRBJ2-5

cdr3_aa: CASSLGDSGLAKNIQYF
cdr3_nt: TGTGCCAGCAGCTTAGGGGATTCGGGGTTAGCCAAAAACATTCAGTACTTC
d_call: .
clone_size: once
v_call: TRBV7-9
j_call: TRBJ2-4

cdr3_aa: CASSRTAPQVGDEQYF
cdr3_nt: TGCGCCAGCAGCCGTACCGCGCCCCAGGTGGGCGACGAGCAGTACTTC
d_call: .
clone_size: .
v_call: TRBV5-1
j_call: TRBJ2-7

cdr3_aa: CASSPPNNRGSYEQYF
cdr3_nt: TGTGCCAGCTCACCACCTAATAACAGGGGATCGTACGAGCAGTACTTC
d_call: TRBD1
clone_size: .
v_call: TRBV18
j_call: TRBJ2-7

cdr3_aa: CASSPGGQLNYGYTF
cdr3_nt: TGTGCCAGCTCACCAGGGGGACAGCTAAACTATGGCTACACCTTC
d_call: TRBD1
clone_size: few
v_call: TRBV18
j_call: TRBJ1-2

cdr3_aa: CASSLYSGSSYNEQFF
cdr3_nt: TGCGCCAGCAGCCTATATAGCGGGAGCTCCTACAATGAGCAGTTCTTC
d_call: TRBD2
clone_size: .
v_call: TRBV5-1
j_call: TRBJ2-1

cdr3_aa: CAWSVQDNSPLHF
cdr3_nt: TGTGCCTGGAGTGTACAGGATAATTCACCCCTCCACTTT
d_call: .
clone_size: .
v_call: TRBV30
j_call: TRBJ1-6

cdr3_aa: CAIMGTSLETQYF
cdr3_nt: TGTGCCATCATGGGGACTAGCTTAGAGACCCAGTACTTC
d_call: TRBD2
clone_size: .
v_call: TRBV10-3
j_call: TRBJ2-5

cdr3_aa: CASSLAPGVGTEAFF
cdr3_nt: TGTGCCAGCAGCTTAGCGCCAGGGGTGGGTACTGAAGCTTTCTTT
d_call: .
clone_size: .
v_call: TRBV7-2
j_call: TRBJ1-1

cdr3_aa: CASSQGGGGNEQFF
cdr3_nt: TGTGCCAGCAGCCAAGGGGGGGGTGGTAATGAGCAGTTCTTC
d_call: TRBD2
clone_size: .
v_call: TRBV4-2
j_call: TRBJ2-1

cdr3_aa: CASSQEGGGQGSYNEQFF
cdr3_nt: TGCGCCAGCAGCCAAGAAGGGGGGGGTCAGGGGTCCTACAATGAGCAGTTCTTC
d_call: .
clone_size: .
v_call: TRBV4-1
j_call: TRBJ2-1

cdr3_aa: CASSPEQGVPNTGELFF
cdr3_nt: TGCGCCAGCAGCCCGGAACAGGGGGTACCGAACACCGGGGAGCTGTTTTTT
d_call: TRBD1
clone_size: .
v_call: TRBV5-1
j_call: TRBJ2-2

cdr3_aa: CASSAHGGLETQYF
cdr3_nt: TGTGCCAGCAGCGCCCACGGGGGGCTGGAGACCCAGTACTTC
d_call: .
clone_size: .
v_call: TRBV7-9
j_call: TRBJ2-5

cdr3_aa: CAKPGTSYEQYF
cdr3_nt: TGTGCCAAACCAGGGACTAGCTACGAGCAGTACTTC
d_call: TRBD2
clone_size: .
v_call: TRBV28
j_call: TRBJ2-7

cdr3_aa: CASSEGGQGRNEQFF
cdr3_nt: TGTGCCAGCAGTGAGGGGGGACAGGGTAGAAATGAGCAGTTCTTC
d_call: TRBD1
clone_size: .
v_call: TRBV6-1
j_call: TRBJ2-1

cdr3_aa: CASSVRGTGLDVYF
cdr3_nt: TGTGCCAGCAGCGTAAGGGGGACAGGGCTAGATGTTTACTTC
d_call: TRBD1
clone_size: .
v_call: TRBV9
j_call: TRBJ2-5

cdr3_aa: CAWSGGVGYNEQFF
cdr3_nt: TGTGCCTGGAGTGGGGGGGTGGGGTACAATGAGCAGTTCTTC
d_call: .
clone_size: .
v_call: TRBV30
j_call: TRBJ2-1

cdr3_aa: CASRRDRGNIYGYTF
cdr3_nt: TGTGCCAGTAGGAGGGACAGGGGAAATATCTATGGCTACACCTTC
d_call: TRBD1
clone_size: .
v_call: TRBV19
j_call: TRBJ1-2

cdr3_aa: CASSPVRQGEAFF
cdr3_nt: TGTGCCAGCTCACCGGTCAGACAGGGGGAAGCTTTCTTT
d_call: TRBD1
clone_size: .
v_call: TRBV18
j_call: TRBJ1-1

cdr3_aa: CASSLVEALGNQPQHF
cdr3_nt: TGTGCCAGCAGTTTAGTGGAGGCCTTGGGCAATCAGCCCCAGCATTTT
d_call: .
clone_size: .
v_call: TRBV27
j_call: TRBJ1-5

cdr3_aa: CASSQEPLATSTDTQYF
cdr3_nt: TGCGCCAGCAGCCAAGAACCGCTAGCGACTAGCACAGATACGCAGTATTTT
d_call: .
clone_size: .
v_call: TRBV4-1
j_call: TRBJ2-3

cdr3_aa: CASSVRGARDEQYF
cdr3_nt: TGTGCCAGCAGCGTTCGGGGGGCGAGGGACGAGCAGTACTTC
d_call: .
clone_size: .
v_call: TRBV9
j_call: TRBJ2-7

cdr3_aa: CAGDRGEPYNEQFF
cdr3_nt: TGTGCCGGGGATAGGGGCGAGCCCTACAATGAGCAGTTCTTC
d_call: .
clone_size: .
v_call: TRBV30
j_call: TRBJ2-1

cdr3_aa: CATSREAGGAYNEQFF
cdr3_nt: TGTGCCACCAGCAGAGAGGCGGGAGGAGCCTACAATGAGCAGTTCTTC
d_call: TRBD2
clone_size: .
v_call: TRBV15
j_call: TRBJ2-1

cdr3_aa: CASGGEGWNEQFF
cdr3_nt: TGCGCCAGCGGGGGGGAAGGGTGGAATGAGCAGTTCTTC
d_call: TRBD2
clone_size: .
v_call: TRBV5-1
j_call: TRBJ2-1

cdr3_aa: CASPPTGIGETQYF
cdr3_nt: TGTGCCAGCCCCCCGACAGGGATTGGGGAGACCCAGTACTTC
d_call: TRBD1
clone_size: once
v_call: TRBV2
j_call: TRBJ2-5

cdr3_aa: CSSSPTGYEQYF
cdr3_nt: TGTTCCAGCAGCCCCACAGGGTACGAGCAGTACTTC
d_call: .
clone_size: .
v_call: TRBV7-9
j_call: TRBJ2-7

cdr3_aa: CASSDRLGALGETQYF
cdr3_nt: TGTGCCAGCAGTGACAGACTGGGGGCGTTAGGAGAGACCCAGTACTTC
d_call: .
clone_size: .
v_call: TRBV2
j_call: TRBJ2-5

cdr3_aa: CSSSLEGWGRDQPQHF
cdr3_nt: TGTTCCAGCAGCTTAGAGGGTTGGGGGCGCGATCAGCCCCAGCATTTT
d_call: .
clone_size: .
v_call: TRBV7-9
j_call: TRBJ1-5

cdr3_aa: CASRSDRTALADTQYF
cdr3_nt: TGCGCCAGCAGGAGTGATAGGACTGCGCTGGCAGATACGCAGTATTTT
d_call: .
clone_size: .
v_call: TRBV5-1
j_call: TRBJ2-3

cdr3_aa: CASSLASGSYNEQFF
cdr3_nt: TGCGCCAGCAGCTTGGCCAGCGGGAGTTACAATGAGCAGTTCTTC
d_call: TRBD2
clone_size: once
v_call: TRBV5-1
j_call: TRBJ2-1

cdr3_aa: CASSLGLHSYEQYF
cdr3_nt: TGTGCCAGCAGCCTCGGACTTCATTCCTACGAGCAGTACTTC
d_call: .
clone_size: once
v_call: TRBV4-2
j_call: TRBJ2-7

cdr3_aa: CASSPLTGVAGELFF
cdr3_nt: TGTGCCAGCAGTCCACTGACAGGGGTGGCCGGGGAGCTGTTTTTT
d_call: TRBD1
clone_size: once
v_call: TRBV27
j_call: TRBJ2-2

cdr3_aa: CASRTGGRGPDYEQFF
cdr3_nt: TGTGCCAGCCGGACGGGGGGCAGGGGGCCTGACTATGAGCAGTTCTTC
d_call: .
clone_size: few
v_call: TRBV28
j_call: TRBJ2-1

cdr3_aa: CASSLPLGGRAKTQYF
cdr3_nt: TGTGCCAGCAGCTTGCCCCTGGGAGGGAGGGCCAAGACCCAGTACTTC
d_call: TRBD2
clone_size: .
v_call: TRBV7-9
j_call: TRBJ2-5

cdr3_aa: CATSRRTTGDGYTF
cdr3_nt: TGTGCCACCAGCAGACGAACGACAGGGGACGGCTACACCTTC
d_call: TRBD1
clone_size: .
v_call: TRBV15
j_call: TRBJ1-2

cdr3_aa: CASSLGTVNEQYF
cdr3_nt: TGTGCCAGCAGTCTGGGGACAGTTAACGAGCAGTACTTC
d_call: TRBD1
clone_size: .
v_call: TRBV27
j_call: TRBJ2-7

cdr3_aa: CASGMGQGEQYF
cdr3_nt: TGTGCTAGTGGTATGGGGCAGGGCGAGCAGTACTTC
d_call: .
clone_size: .
v_call: TRBV12-5
j_call: TRBJ2-7

cdr3_aa: CASSLVGGSTGELFF
cdr3_nt: TGTGCCAGCAGCTTAGTTGGCGGGAGCACCGGGGAGCTGTTTTTT
d_call: TRBD2
clone_size: .
v_call: TRBV11-2
j_call: TRBJ2-2

cdr3_aa: CVGPECSYNSPLHF
cdr3_nt: TGTGTCGGTCCGGAGTGTAGCTATAATTCACCCCTCCACTTT
d_call: .
clone_size: .
v_call: TRBV19
j_call: TRBJ1-6

cdr3_aa: CASSPLPLAGVPTDTQYF
cdr3_nt: TGTGCCAGCTCACCACTCCCTCTAGCGGGAGTTCCGACAGATACGCAGTATTTT
d_call: TRBD2
clone_size: .
v_call: TRBV18
j_call: TRBJ2-3

cdr3_aa: CASSLVGRLAGGPRETQYF
cdr3_nt: TGTGCCAGCAGCTTAGTAGGGAGACTAGCGGGAGGGCCTCGGGAGACCCAGTACTTC
d_call: TRBD2
clone_size: once
v_call: TRBV11-2
j_call: TRBJ2-5